This T cell receptor (beta chain) was recorded in a study of cytomegalovirus exposure and HLA in healthy donors. Details on this clone: Its antigen is still unknown.

Study-level findings and limits: One variant, a missense change in DCLRE1C, was linked in a later analysis to TCR beta V- and J-gene trimming. What TCR beta sequences reportedly achieved was accurate prediction of HLA-A and HLA-B alleles in most subjects.

Primers included in the PCR were 60 Vbeta and 13 Jbeta primers. Assay used: immunoSEQ multiplex PCR; TCRdb lists only in-frame clones, some missing. This sample has 100,000 to 150,000 clones; 80% occur once, and the top ten carry roughly 5%. The junction had 3 bases not matched to a gene; V was cut back by 2 bases and J by 7 bases. CDR1 and CDR2 from the germline V gene are GTSNPN and SVGIG (reference sequence). The CDR3 extends over 13 amino acids. The sample taken for sequencing was PBMCs. The chain links TRBV30 to TRBJ1-4, with 8 nucleotides matching TRBD1. The origin of this receptor is a man aged 25-40 years in good health and CMV-seronegative. The CDR3 DNA reads TGTGCCTGGAGTCCCCAGGGGGCTGAAAAACTGTTTTTT. Translation: CAWSPQGAEKLFF.